One sample yielded the 3 T cell receptor beta chains listed below, sequenced in a study of tumor-infiltrating lymphocytes in localized non-small cell lung cancer. Sequencing used immunoSEQ multiplex PCR; TCRdb keeps in-frame clones, though not all of them. The table has around 9,000 clones, approximately 80% seen once. Sequenced: uninvolved lung tissue not adjacent to the tumor. The origin of the receptors is a human donor with non-small cell lung cancer.

The J gene is TRBJ2-6, the V gene TRBV7-6, with a possible D match to TRBD2 (7 bases). Germline V CDR1 and CDR2: SGHVS, FNYEAQ. The CDR3 contains 18 residues. V lost 5 bases to trimming and J lost 2 bases, with 19 bases between them. The CDR3 bases are TGTGCCAGCAGCCCACCCAGTGGGGGGGGGCCTGGGGCCAACGTCCTGACTTTC. Translating gives CASSPPSGGGPGANVLTF.

This clone is medium-sized (0.01 to 0.1%) by share. The rearrangement joins TRBV5-5 to TRBJ1-5; 7 bases match TRBD1. Losses at the gene ends were 1 base for V and 3 bases for J; bases not matched to a gene: 4. Germline CDR1 is SGHKS and CDR2 is YYEKEE (reference sequence). This CDR3 is built from 15 residues. The CDR3: CASSLKTGFNQPQHF. In DNA, the CDR3 is TGTGCCAGCAGCTTGAAGACAGGGTTCAATCAGCCCCAGCATTTT.

V usage is TRBV29-1 and J usage is TRBJ2-6; D may correspond to TRBD1 or TRBD2 (5 bases each). Germline V gene lookup returns CDR1 SQVTM and CDR2 ANQGSEA. Trimming took off 3 bases at V and 2 bases at J, with 8 bases between the two ends. This CDR3 is built from 14 residues. The CDR3 is CSVDLGAGANVLTF. CDR3 nucleotide sequence: TGCAGCGTTGATCTGGGGGCTGGGGCCAACGTCCTGACTTTC.